Listed here is a single T cell receptor (beta chain). Germline lookup yields CDR1 GTSNPN and CDR2 SVGIG (reference sequence). This CDR3 is built from 15 residues. The V segment lost 0 bases and the J segment 7 bases; nucleotides outside the gene matches: 6. These data are taken from a study of shared clonotypes between healthy human individuals. Only in-frame clones appear in the TCRdb table, and some are missing; sequencing was by immunoSEQ multiplex PCR. The repertoire has roughly 1,100,000 clones, about 75% of them found once; the top ten carry approximately 1.5%. This TCR was sampled from a man younger than 30 in good health. The genes are TRBV30 and TRBJ1-6, with 7 bases lining up with TRBD1. The sequenced sample consisted of memory CD4+ T cells sorted from blood. Stated subset: CD45RA-negative fraction. CDR3 loop: CAWSVDLQGNSPLHF. CDR3 bases: TGTGCCTGGAGTGTAGATTTACAGGGGAATTCACCCCTCCACTTT.